This T cell receptor (beta chain) was profiled in a study of cytomegalovirus exposure and HLA in healthy donors (dated by TCRdb to about 2017). As for the study more broadly: An earlier analysis of approximately 640 of the donors reported about 250 Gb of sequence data and some 120 million unique TCR beta sequences from about 200 million T cells. Genome-wide SNP genotypes for about 65% of the 666 donors were used in a later genetic analysis, which treated that subset as a discovery cohort. Of the 398 genotyped donors, less than 85% were placed in the genetic ancestry cluster associated with self-reported Caucasian donors. Because of strong linkage in the cohort, roughly five DR-DQ haplotypes were treated as single units for association and clustering. Typing coverage varied by locus: roughly 629-640 donors for A, B, C, DRB1 and DQB1; 522 for DQA1; around 570 for DPA1; approximately 450 for DPB1. To predict cytomegalovirus infection status, the study combined high-throughput TCR immunosequencing, statistical association of individual TCRs with disease status, and machine learning. Rather than using new phenotypic data, the later analysis identified candidate immune exposures from TCR beta sequences and from how often those sequences occurred across donors. A later analysis re-analyzed previously published TCR beta repertoires from roughly 630 donors and added high-resolution HLA genotyping to study TCR occurrence patterns. An early release that covered roughly 600 HLA-typed donors contained approximately 300 gigabases of sequencing data and tens of millions of unique TCR sequences. To decide whether each TCR beta V gene segment behaved as functional or pseudogenic, an earlier analysis of 587 of the donors relied on high-throughput TCR beta sequencing. Class I and class II HLA loci were covered by the typing at four-digit resolution. The study used immunosequencing to profile the T cell repertoires of approximately 690 subjects and linked those repertoires to cytomegalovirus serostatus. Across approximately 400 genotyped donors of the cohort, an average of about 240,000 unique TCR beta nucleotide sequences per donor were sequenced, and roughly 18% of those sequences were non-productive. Besides the first cohort of hundreds of subjects, a separate validation cohort made up of 95 to 150 different subjects was used. Donor age, sex, ethnicity and CMV serostatus were compiled alongside the repertoire data. The study aimed to test whether cataloging public T cell receptors could reveal signatures of past pathogen exposure. All discovery cohort repertoires had been generated on a single sequencing platform. What the research found in general, with its limitations: The classifier was reported to diagnose cytomegalovirus status with high specificity and sensitivity in both the original cohort and the validation cohort. In a later analysis, several top co-occurrence clusters were reported to appear linked to parvovirus B19, influenza, CMV and Epstein-Barr virus. At a false discovery rate of 0.05, a later analysis linked under 20,000 TCR beta sequences to specific HLA alleles. A total of 150 or so TCR beta chains were listed by the study as associated with cytomegalovirus. Most CMV-associated TCR beta chains appeared to be HLA-restricted in a later analysis, and the HLA associations seemed to be driven largely by CMV exposure. Some IMGT-functional V segments, including TRBV6-2 and TRBV6-3, could not be told apart with the 87-base-pair reads, so those segments were excluded. Broadly in line with IMGT annotations, most TCR beta V segments showed up in productive rearrangements about 87% or about 30% of the time in an earlier analysis of approximately 600 of the donors. Assigning TCR associations to individual alleles was difficult when HLA alleles, especially DR and DQ, strongly co-occurred. According to a later genetic analysis, donors in an Asian-associated ancestry cluster had fewer N-insertions in productive TCRs than the roughly 670-donor mean. Immune exposure information for the cohort was limited to CMV serostatus. A cluster of highly shared sequence variants was judged likely to be a technical artifact of the sequencing pipeline. Linkage disequilibrium might explain the correlated functional status among segregating V segments, but an unknown experimental factor could not be excluded. The presence/absence analyses assumed that sequencing depth was roughly uniform across donors, and that assumption may not be true. A further reported finding was that TCR beta sequences accurately predicted the HLA-A and HLA-B alleles for most subjects in the first cohort. Because HLA typing was unavailable for some donors at each locus, only the typed subset was used in association tests. In a later analysis, HLA-associated TCR beta chains showed more clonal expansion and lower generation probabilities than non-associated chains that were equally common. According to the authors, the approach could potentially be generalized to other disease states and immunological phenotypes. V-gene and J-gene trimming of TCR beta chains was associated with a missense DCLRE1C variant in a later genetic analysis, and the association was replicated in an independent cohort. Because counts were too low, seventeen rarely observed V segments, including chromosome 9 orphons, were excluded from the earlier analysis of around 640 of the donors. Three of the identified cytomegalovirus-associated TCR beta chains were confirmed in vitro to be specific for cytomegalovirus antigens. A later analysis found that TCR association rates varied across HLA loci, with DRB1 alleles showing the most associated TCRs and HLA-C alleles the fewest. Most TCR sequences were seen in very few donors, while some public TCRs were found in many individuals. In this cohort, only TCR beta chains were sequenced, and detectable features were limited by the absence of alpha or paired-chain data.

Regarding this clone: The antigen it recognizes is unknown. Per-base quality was not reported, and no clone a single base away is much larger than it.

Cut back by 4 bases and 0 bases, the V and J ends lie 16 bases apart. The germline V gene yields SGHRS for CDR1 and YFSETQ for CDR2. The CDR3 measures 16 amino acids from cysteine to phenylalanine. Only the CDR3 part of the read is kept: 48 bases, read in frame from the first base. In total, just over 650 healthy bone marrow donors made up the cohort. Cohort members were all nominally healthy when sampled, although unrecorded immune exposures were likely present. The donor tested CMV seronegative and was one of the 352 seronegative cohort members. A peripheral blood sample was collected from each donor, and TCR beta sequencing was performed on peripheral blood mononuclear cells. The Qiagen DNeasy Blood Extraction Kit was used to extract genomic DNA from the blood cell samples. The library was produced with the immunoSEQ multiplex PCR assay. For the multiplex PCR, a mixture combining 60 forward primers for TCR Vbeta segments and 13 reverse primers for TCR Jbeta segments was used. Amplification of the CDR3 region of rearranged TCR beta genes was performed with a multiplex PCR assay on genomic DNA. The amplified TCR beta libraries were sequenced on the Illumina HiSeq System as 87-base-pair reads. As for the authors' bioinformatics: A later analysis tallied tens of millions of unique TCR beta chains across the 666 repertoires, and about 10 million of those chains were shared by two or more donors. To remove PCR and sequencing errors, raw reads were error-corrected and collapsed into unique sequences using a nearest-neighbor algorithm that merged closely related sequences. V, D and J gene segments were assigned by aligning CDR3 sequences to IMGT reference sequences. For a sequence to be retained, a match of at least six nucleotides was required to both a V gene segment and a J gene segment. Rearrangements were classified as productive when the CDR3 lacked stop codons and remained in frame with V and J, and all other rearrangements were classified as non-productive. Following IMGT convention, CDR3 was defined as the stretch from the second conserved V-encoded cysteine up to the conserved J-encoded phenylalanine. The earlier analysis of about 610 of the donors excluded any sequence lacking an unambiguous match to a single V gene segment. In an earlier analysis of some 590 of the donors, a V segment was called functional when productive rearrangements were above 56.7%, and segregating when the standard deviation between donors exceeded 5%. A statistical classification framework was developed to diagnose cytomegalovirus status using the catalog of TCR beta chain sequences. In a later analysis, V and J genes were assigned by comparing TCR nucleotide sequences against IMGT/GENE-DB human TR gene sequences. Using the TCRdist pipeline, a later analysis assigned CDR3 sequences along with most-parsimonious VDJ recombination scenarios. In a later analysis, each TCR beta chain was defined by its CDR3 amino acid sequence together with its V-gene family, and reads lacking a unique V-gene family were excluded. A later analysis removed over 500 highly shared, low-generation-probability nucleotide sequences to deal with suspected cross-contamination and a sequencing artifact. In a later analysis, a clonal expansion index was calculated for each public chain from normalized within-repertoire ranks of inferred template counts. In a later analysis, generation probabilities were computed with a VDJ recombination model fitted to out-of-frame rearrangements, and the resulting probabilities were checked against IGoR. Hypergeometric tests were used in a later analysis to score TCR-TCR, TCR-HLA and TCR-CMV co-occurrence, with a repertoire-size bias correction applied to the TCR pairs. To estimate false discovery rates, a later analysis permuted the HLA or CMV assignments 20 times. In a later analysis, co-occurring TCRs were grouped using DBSCAN, with TCRdist sequence similarity added in when clustering inside HLA-allele-positive subsets. Repertoires with fewer than 30,000 or more than 120,000 public chains were left out of co-occurrence clustering, as were about five repertoires with anomalous nucleotide sharing. What TCRdb holds here is the immuneACCESS table cut down to in-frame rearrangements. Part of the clones is not present; checked against another copy, under half of the missing clones reflect an unresolved V gene, and the others are unexplained. V and J calls and clone size are those listed in that table; D and trimming were worked out from the DNA. The sample table lists about 140,000 clones, over 70% of them with a count of one. The ten biggest clones cover 4.5% to 6.5% of the sample.

Sample: PBMCs. The sequence joins TRBV5-1 to TRBJ1-1; possibly the D gene is TRBD1, per 6 matching bases. This TCR was recovered from a male donor in good health and CMV-seronegative. This receptor has the CDR3 CASSVENRALNTEAFF. The DNA sequence is TGCGCCAGCAGCGTGGAAAACAGGGCTCTGAACACTGAAGCTTTCTTT.